A selection of T cell receptor beta chains follows, all from one sample in a study of breast tumors, draining lymph nodes, adjacent tissues. TCRdb reprocessed the multiplex PCR reads with MiXCR, giving one entry per CDR3 protein. The profile shows about 100,000 distinct CDR3 sequences, around 20% of them singletons. Sequenced input: axillary lymph node tissue. These receptors all come from a female donor with breast cancer. Some clones in this sample may be carry-over from other donors' samples. The CDR3 runs from the conserved cysteine through the conserved F or W. The D gene is left open where the match is weak. Clone sizes are given selectively: once, few, many, or a class where the clone is expanded.

>-|many|TRBV4-1|TRBJ1-4
CASSQEAREKLFF
TGCGCCAGCAGCCAAGAAGCACGTGAAAAACTGTTTTTT
>-|few|TRBV6-6|TRBJ1-5
CASSLQPTTYSNQPQHF
TGTGCCAGCAGTTTACAGCCAACCACTTATAGCAATCAGCCCCAGCATTTT
>TRBD1|many|TRBV4-1|TRBJ2-2
CASSQGDRKGNTGELFF
TGCGCCAGCAGCCAGGGGGACAGGAAAGGGAACACCGGGGAGCTGTTTTTT
>TRBD1|many|TRBV2|TRBJ1-6
CASRQGHNSPLHF
TGTGCCAGCAGACAGGGGCATAATTCACCCCTCCACTTT
>-|many|TRBV19|TRBJ1-5
CASSLTQGWSNQPQHF
TGTGCCAGTAGCTTGACTCAGGGTTGGAGCAATCAGCCCCAGCATTTT
>-|-|TRBV5-1|TRBJ2-4
CASSVGAGGDPGYF
TGCGCCAGCAGCGTGGGGGCTGGGGGTGATCCTGGGTACTTC
>-|many|TRBV20-1|TRBJ1-2
CSANRQDIYGYTF
TGCAGTGCTAACCGACAGGACATATATGGCTACACCTTC
>TRBD1|many|TRBV5-6|TRBJ2-7
CASSRRDRASEQYF
TGTGCCAGCAGCCGGAGGGACAGGGCTTCCGAGCAGTACTTC
>TRBD2|many|TRBV10-2|TRBJ2-1
CASSDPLAGVYNEQFF
TGCGCCAGCAGTGACCCGCTAGCGGGGGTCTACAATGAGCAGTTCTTC
>-|many|TRBV7-3|TRBJ2-1
CASSSPLSEQFF
TGTGCCAGCAGCTCCCCTTTGTCCGAGCAGTTCTTC